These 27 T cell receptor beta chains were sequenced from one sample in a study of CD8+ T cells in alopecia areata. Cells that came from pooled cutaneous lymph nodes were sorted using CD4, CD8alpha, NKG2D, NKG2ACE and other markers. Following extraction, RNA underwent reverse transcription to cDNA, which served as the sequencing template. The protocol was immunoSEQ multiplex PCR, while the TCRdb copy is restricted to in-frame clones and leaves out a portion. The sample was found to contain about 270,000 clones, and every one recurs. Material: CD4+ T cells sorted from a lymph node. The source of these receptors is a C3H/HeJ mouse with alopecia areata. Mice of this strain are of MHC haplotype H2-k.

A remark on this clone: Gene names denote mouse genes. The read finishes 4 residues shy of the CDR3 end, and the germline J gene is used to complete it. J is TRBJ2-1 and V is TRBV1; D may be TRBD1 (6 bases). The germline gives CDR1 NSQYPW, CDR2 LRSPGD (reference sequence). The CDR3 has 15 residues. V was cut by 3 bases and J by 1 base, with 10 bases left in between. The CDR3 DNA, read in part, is TGCACCTGCAGTGCCTCCGGGACAAACTATGCT. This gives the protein CTCSASGTNYA. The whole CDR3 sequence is CTCSASGTNYAEQFF.

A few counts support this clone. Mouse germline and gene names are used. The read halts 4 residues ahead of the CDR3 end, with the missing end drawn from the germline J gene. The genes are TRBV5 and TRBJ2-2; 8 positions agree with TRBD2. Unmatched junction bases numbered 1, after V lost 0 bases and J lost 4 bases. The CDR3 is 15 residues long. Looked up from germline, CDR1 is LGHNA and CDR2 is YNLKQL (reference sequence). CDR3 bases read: TGTGCCAGCAGCCAAGACTGGGGGGTCACCGGG. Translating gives CASSQDWGVTG. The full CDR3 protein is CASSQDWGVTGQLYF.

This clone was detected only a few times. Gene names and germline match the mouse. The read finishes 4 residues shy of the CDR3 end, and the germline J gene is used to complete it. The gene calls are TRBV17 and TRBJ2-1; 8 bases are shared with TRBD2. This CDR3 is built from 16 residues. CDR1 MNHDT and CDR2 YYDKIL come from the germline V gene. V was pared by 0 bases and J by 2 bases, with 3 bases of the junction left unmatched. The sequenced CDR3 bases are TGTGCTAGCAGTAGAGACGGCTGGGGGGACTATGCT. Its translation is CASSRDGWGDYA. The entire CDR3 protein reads CASSRDGWGDYAEQFF.

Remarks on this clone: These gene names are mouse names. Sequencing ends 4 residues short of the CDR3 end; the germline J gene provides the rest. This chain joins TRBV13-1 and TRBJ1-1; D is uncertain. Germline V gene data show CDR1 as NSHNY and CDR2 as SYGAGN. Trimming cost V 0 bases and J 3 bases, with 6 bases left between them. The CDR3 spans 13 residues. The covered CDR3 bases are TGTGCCAGCAGTGATGGCAGATACACA. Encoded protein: CASSDGRYT. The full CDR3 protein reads CASSDGRYTEVFF.

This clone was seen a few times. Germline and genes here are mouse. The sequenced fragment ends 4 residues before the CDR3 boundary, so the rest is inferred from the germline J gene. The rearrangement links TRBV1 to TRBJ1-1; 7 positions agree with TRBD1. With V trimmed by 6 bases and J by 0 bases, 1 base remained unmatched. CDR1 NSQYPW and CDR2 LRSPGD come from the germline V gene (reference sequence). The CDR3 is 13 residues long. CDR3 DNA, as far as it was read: TGCACCTGCAGGGGACAGACAAACACA. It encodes CTCRGQTNT. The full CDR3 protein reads CTCRGQTNTEVFF. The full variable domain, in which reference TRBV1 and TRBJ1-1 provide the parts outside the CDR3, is VTLLEQNPRWRLVPRGQAVNLRCILKNSQYPWMSWYQQDLQKQLQWLFTLRSPGDKEVKSLPGADYLATRVTDTELRLQVANMSQGRTLYCTCRGQTNTEVFFGKGTRLTVV.

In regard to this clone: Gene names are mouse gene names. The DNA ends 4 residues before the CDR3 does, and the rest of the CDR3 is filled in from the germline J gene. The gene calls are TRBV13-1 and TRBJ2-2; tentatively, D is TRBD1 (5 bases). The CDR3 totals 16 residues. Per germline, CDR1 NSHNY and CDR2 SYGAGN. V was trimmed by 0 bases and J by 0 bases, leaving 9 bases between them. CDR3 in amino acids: CASSDATASNTGQLYF. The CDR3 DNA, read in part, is TGTGCCAGCAGTGATGCGACAGCATCAAACACCGGG.

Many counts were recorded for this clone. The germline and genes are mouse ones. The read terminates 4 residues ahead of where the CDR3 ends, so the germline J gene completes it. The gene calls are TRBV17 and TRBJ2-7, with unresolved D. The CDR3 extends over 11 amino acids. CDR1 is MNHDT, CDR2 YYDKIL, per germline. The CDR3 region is CASSSTYEQYF. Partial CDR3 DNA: TGTGCTAGCAGTAGCACTTAT.

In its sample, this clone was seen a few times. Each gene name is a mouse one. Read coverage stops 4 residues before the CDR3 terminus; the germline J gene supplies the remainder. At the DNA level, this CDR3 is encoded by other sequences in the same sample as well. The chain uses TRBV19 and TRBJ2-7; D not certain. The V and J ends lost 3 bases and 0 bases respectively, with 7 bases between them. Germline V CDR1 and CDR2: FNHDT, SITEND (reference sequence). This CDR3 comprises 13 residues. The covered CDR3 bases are TGTGCCAGCAGTAGGGTCAGCTCCTAT. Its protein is CASSRVSSY. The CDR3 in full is CASSRVSSYEQYF. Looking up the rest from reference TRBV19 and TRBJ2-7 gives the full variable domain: GGIITQTPKFLIGQEGQKLTLKCQQNFNHDTMYWYRQDSGKGLRLIYYSITENDLQKGDLSEGYDASREKKSSFSLTVTSAQKNEMAVFLCASSRVSSYEQYFGPGTRLTVL.

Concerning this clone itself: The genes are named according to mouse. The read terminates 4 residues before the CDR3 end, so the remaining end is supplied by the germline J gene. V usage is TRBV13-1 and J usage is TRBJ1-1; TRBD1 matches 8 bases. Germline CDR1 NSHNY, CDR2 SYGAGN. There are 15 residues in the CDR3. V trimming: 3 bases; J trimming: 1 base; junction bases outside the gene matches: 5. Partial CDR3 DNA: TGTGCCAGCAGTGCCCCAGGGGGCGCGAACACA. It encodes CASSAPGGANT. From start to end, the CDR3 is CASSAPGGANTEVFF.

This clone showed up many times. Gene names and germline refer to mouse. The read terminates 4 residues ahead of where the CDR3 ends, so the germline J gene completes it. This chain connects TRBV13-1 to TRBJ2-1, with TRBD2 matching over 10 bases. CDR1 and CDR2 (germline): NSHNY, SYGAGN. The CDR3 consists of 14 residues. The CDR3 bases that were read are TGTGCCAGCAGTCTGGGGGGGCAGGAAGCT. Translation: CASSLGGQEA. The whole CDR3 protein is CASSLGGQEAEQFF.

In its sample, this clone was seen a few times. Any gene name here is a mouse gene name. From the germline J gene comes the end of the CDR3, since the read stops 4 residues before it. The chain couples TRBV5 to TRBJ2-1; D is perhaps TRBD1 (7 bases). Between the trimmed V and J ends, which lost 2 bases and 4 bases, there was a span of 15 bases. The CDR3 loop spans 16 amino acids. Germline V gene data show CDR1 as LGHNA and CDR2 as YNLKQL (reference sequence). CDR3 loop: CASSQRVGGLYAEQFF. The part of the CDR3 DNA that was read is TGTGCCAGCAGCCAACGGGTAGGGGGCCTGTATGCT.

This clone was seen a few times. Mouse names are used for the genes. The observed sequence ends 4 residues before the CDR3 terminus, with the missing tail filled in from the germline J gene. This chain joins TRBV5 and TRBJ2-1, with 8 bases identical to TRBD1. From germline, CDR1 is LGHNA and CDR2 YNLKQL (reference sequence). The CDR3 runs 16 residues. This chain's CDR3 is CASSQEPGQVKAEQFF. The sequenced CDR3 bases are TGTGCCAGCAGCCAAGAACCGGGACAGGTGAAGGCT.

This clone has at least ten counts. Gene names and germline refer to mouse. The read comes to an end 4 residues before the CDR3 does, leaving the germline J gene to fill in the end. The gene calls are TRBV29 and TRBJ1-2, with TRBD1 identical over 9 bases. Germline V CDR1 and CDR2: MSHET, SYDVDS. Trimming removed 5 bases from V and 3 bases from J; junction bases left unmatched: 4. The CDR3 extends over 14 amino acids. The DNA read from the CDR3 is TGTGCTAGCAGTCTACAGGGGGCAGACTCC. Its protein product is CASSLQGADS. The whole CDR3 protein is CASSLQGADSDYTF.

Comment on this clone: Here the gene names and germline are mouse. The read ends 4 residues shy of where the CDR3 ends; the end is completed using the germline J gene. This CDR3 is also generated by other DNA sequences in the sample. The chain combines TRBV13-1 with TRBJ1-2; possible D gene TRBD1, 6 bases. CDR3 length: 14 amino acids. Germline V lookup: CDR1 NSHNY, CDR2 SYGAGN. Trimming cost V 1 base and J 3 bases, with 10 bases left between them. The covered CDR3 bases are TGTGCCAGCAGTGATCAACAGGGAGACTCC. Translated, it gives CASSDQQGDS. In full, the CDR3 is CASSDQQGDSDYTF.

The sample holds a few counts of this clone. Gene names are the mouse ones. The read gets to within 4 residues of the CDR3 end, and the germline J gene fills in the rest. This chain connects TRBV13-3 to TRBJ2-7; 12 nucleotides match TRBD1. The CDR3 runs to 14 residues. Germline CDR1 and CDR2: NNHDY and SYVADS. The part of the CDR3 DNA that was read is TGTGCCAGCAGTTTCGGGACAGGGGGCGAT. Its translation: CASSFGTGGD. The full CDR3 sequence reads CASSFGTGGDEQYF.

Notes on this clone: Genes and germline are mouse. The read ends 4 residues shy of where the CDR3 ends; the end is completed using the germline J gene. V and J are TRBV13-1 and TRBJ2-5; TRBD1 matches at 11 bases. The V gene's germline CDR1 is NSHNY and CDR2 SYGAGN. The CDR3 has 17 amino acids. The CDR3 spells CASSDASRDRGDDTQYF. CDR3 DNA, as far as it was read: TGTGCCAGCAGTGATGCCTCCCGGGACAGGGGGGATGAC.

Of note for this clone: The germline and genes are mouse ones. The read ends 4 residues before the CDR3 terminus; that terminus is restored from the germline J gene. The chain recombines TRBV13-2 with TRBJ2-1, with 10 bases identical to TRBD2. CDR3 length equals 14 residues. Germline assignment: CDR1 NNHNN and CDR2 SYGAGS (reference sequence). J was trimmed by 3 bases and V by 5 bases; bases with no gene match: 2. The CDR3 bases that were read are TGTGCCAGCGGACGACTGGGGGGCTATGCT. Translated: CASGRLGGYA. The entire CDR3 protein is CASGRLGGYAEQFF.

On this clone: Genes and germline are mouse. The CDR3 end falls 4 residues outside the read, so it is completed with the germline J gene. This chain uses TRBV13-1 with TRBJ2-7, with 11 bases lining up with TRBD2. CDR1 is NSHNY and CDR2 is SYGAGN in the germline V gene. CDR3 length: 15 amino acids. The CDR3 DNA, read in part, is TGTGCCAGCAGTGAGCCGGGACTGGGGGCATAT. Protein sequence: CASSEPGLGAY. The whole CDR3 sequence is CASSEPGLGAYEQYF.

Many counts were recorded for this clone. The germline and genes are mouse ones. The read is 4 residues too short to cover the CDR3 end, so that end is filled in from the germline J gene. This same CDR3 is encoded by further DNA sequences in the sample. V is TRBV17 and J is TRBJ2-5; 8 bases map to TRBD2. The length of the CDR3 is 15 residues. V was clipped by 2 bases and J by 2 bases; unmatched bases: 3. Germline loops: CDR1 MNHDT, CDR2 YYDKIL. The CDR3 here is CASSRTGGGQDTQYF. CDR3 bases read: TGTGCTAGCAGTAGAACTGGGGGAGGCCAAGAC.

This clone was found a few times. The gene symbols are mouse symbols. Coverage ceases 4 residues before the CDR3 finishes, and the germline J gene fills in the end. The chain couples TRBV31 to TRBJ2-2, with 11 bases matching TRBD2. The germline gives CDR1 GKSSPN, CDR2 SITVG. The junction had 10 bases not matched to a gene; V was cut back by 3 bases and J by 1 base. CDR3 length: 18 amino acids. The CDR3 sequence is CAWSPSIGTGGNTGQLYF. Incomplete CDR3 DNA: TGTGCCTGGAGCCCCTCCATCGGGACTGGGGGAAACACCGGG.

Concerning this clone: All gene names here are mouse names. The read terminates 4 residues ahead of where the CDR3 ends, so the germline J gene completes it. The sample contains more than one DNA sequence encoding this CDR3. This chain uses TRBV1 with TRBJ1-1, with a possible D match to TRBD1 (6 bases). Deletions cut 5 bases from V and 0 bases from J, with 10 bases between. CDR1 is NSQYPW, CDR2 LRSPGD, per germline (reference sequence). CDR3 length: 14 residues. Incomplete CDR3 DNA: TGCACCTGCAGTCCGGGACAAGCAAACACA. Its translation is CTCSPGQANT. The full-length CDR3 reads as CTCSPGQANTEVFF.

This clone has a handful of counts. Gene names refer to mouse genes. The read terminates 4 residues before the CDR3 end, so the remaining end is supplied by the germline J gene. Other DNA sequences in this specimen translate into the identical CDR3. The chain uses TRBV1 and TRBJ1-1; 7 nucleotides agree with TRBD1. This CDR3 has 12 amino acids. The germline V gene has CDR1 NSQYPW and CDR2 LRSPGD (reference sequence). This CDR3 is CTCSAGQTEVFF. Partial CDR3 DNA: TGCACCTGCAGTGCGGGACAGACA.

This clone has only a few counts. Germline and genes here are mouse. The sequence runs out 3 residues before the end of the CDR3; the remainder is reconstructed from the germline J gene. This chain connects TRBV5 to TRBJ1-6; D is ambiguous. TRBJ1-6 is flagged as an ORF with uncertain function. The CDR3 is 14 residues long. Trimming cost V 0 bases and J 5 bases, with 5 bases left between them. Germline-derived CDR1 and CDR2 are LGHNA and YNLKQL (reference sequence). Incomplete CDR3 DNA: TGTGCCAGCAGCCAAGATCCAGATAATTCGCCC. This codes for CASSQDPDNSP. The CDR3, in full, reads CASSQDPDNSPLYF.

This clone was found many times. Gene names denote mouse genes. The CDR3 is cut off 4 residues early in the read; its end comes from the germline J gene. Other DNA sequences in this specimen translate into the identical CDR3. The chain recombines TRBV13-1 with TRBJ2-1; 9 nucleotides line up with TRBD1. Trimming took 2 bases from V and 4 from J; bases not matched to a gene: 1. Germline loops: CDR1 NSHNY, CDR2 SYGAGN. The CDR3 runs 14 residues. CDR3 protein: CASSEGQGYAEQFF. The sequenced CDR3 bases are TGTGCCAGCAGTGAGGGACAGGGTTATGCT.

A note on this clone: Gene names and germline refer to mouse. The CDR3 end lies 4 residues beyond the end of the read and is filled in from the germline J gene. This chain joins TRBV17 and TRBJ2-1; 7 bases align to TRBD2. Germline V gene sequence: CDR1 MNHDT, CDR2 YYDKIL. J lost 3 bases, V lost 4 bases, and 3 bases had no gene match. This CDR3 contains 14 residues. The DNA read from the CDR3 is TGTGCTAGCAGTAACTGGGGTGGCTATGCT. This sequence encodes CASSNWGGYA. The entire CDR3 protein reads CASSNWGGYAEQFF. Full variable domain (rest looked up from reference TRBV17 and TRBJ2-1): DTTVKQNPRYKLARVGKPVNLICSQTMNHDTMYWYQKKPNQAPKLLLFYYDKILNREADTFEKFQSSRPNNSFCSLYIGSAGLEYSAMYLCASSNWGGYAEQFFGPGTRLTVL.

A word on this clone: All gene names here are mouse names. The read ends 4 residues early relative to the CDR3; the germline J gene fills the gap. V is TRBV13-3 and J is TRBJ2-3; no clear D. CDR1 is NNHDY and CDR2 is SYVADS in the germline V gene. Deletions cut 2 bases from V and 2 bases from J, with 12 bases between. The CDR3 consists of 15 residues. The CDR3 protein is CASSETTPDAETLYF. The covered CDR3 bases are TGTGCCAGCAGTGAAACAACACCCGATGCAGAA.

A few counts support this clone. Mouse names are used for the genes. CDR3 protein: CASSEGTGYSDYTF. Incomplete CDR3 DNA: TGTGCCAGCAGTGAGGGGACAGGGTACTCC. The chain joins TRBV13-3 to TRBJ1-2; 9 bases match TRBD1. The CDR3 end falls 4 residues outside the read, so it is completed with the germline J gene. The ends lost 2 bases at V and 3 bases at J; junction bases unmatched: 2. Germline V lookup: CDR1 NNHDY, CDR2 SYVADS. The CDR3 contains 14 residues.